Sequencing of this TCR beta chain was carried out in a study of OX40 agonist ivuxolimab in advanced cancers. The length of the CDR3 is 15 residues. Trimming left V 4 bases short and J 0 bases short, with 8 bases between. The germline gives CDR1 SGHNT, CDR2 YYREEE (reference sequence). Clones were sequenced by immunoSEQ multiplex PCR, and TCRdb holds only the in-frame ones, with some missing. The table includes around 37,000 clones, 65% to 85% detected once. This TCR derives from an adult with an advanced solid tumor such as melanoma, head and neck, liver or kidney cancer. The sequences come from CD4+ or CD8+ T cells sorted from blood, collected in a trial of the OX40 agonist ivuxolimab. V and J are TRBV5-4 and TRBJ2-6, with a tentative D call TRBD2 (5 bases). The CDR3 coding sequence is TGTGCCAGCAGCCCTCGGGGCTCTGGGGCCAACGTCCTGACTTTC. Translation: CASSPRGSGANVLTF.